This T cell receptor (beta chain) was recovered during a study of CD8+ T cells in alopecia areata. Looking at the study overall: Those treated were given oral tofacitinib at 5 to 10 mg twice daily.

V was clipped by 6 bases and J by 8 bases, with 17 bases between them. Looked up from germline, CDR1 is SQVTM and CDR2 is ANQGSEA. The CDR3 sequence is 12 residues long. The treatment is: oral pan-JAK inhibitor, 5-10 mg twice daily. Peripheral blood samples and lesional scalp punch biopsies were obtained from alopecia areata patients. Extracted RNA was reverse transcribed into cDNA, the sequencing template. Measured with immunoSEQ multiplex PCR; TCRdb has only the in-frame clones, and not every one. The sample consists of 110,000 or so clones, roughly 58% of them appearing once. The J gene is TRBJ2-7, the V gene TRBV29-1, with a weak D call TRBD1 (6 bases). The clonotype was recovered from a human donor with alopecia areata. The source was CD8+ T cells sorted from blood, collected at week 4, from a patient treated with tofacitinib. CDR3 in DNA: TGCAGCGTCTATGGACAGAGTCCTAAGCAGTACTTC. Translation: CSVYGQSPKQYF.